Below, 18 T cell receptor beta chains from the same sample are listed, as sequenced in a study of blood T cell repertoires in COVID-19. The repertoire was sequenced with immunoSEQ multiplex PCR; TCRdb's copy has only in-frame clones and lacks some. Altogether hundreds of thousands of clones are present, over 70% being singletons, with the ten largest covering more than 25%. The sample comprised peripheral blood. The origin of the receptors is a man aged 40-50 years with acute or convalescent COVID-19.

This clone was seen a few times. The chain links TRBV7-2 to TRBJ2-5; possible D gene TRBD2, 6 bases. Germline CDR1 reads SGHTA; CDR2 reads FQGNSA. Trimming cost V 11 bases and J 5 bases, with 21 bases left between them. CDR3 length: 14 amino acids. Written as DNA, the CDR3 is TGTGCCTCCTCCGGACTGGGGGGTTGGGAGACCCAGTACTTC. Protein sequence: CASSGLGGWETQYF.

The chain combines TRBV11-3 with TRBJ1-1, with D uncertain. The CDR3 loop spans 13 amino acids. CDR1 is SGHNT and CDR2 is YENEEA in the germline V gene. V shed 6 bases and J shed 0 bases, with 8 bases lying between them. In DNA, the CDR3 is TGTGCCAGCAGTCAGGTGATGAACACTGAAGCTTTCTTT. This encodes CASSQVMNTEAFF. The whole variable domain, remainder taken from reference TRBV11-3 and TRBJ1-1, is EAGVVQSPRYKIIEKKQPVAFWCNPISGHNTLYWYLQNLGQGPELLIRYENEEAVDDSQLPKDRFSAERLKGVDSTLKIQPAELGDSAVYLCASSQVMNTEAFFGQGTRLTVV.

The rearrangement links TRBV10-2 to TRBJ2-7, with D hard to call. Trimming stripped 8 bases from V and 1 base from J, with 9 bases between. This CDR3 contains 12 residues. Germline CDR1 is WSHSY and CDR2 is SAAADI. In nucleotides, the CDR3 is TGCGCCAGCCACGGTACTTCCTACGAGCAGTACTTC. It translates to CASHGTSYEQYF.

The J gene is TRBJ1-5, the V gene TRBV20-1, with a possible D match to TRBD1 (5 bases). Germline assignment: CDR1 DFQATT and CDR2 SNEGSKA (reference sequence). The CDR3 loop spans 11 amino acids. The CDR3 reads CSGGVGQPQHF. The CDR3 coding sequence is TGCAGCGGGGGAGTTGGCCAGCCCCAGCATTTT.

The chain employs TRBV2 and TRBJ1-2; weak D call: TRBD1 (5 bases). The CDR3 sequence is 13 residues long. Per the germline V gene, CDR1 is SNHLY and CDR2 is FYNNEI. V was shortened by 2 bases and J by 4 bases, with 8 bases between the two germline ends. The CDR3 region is CASSEQGTYGYTF. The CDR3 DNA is TGTGCCAGCAGTGAACAGGGAACCTATGGCTACACCTTC. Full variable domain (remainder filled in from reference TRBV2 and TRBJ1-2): EPEVTQTPSHQVTQMGQEVILRCVPISNHLYFYWYRQILGQKVEFLVSFYNNEISEKSEIFDDQFSVERPDGSNFTLKIRSTKLEDSAMYFCASSEQGTYGYTFGSGTRLTVV.

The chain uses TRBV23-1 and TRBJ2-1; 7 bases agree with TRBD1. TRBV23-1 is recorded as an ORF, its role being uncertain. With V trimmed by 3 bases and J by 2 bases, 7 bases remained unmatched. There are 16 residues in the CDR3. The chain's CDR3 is CASSQRTGLTYNEQFF. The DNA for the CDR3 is TGCGCCAGCAGTCAGCGGACAGGTCTCACCTACAATGAGCAGTTCTTC.

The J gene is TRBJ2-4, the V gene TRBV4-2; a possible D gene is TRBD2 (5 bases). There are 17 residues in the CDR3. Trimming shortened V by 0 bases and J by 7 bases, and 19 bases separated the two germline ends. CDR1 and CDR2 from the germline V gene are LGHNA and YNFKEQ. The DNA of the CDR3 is TGTGCCAGCAGCCAAGAGATGAGGGTATGGCAAGGGAACATTCAGTACTTC. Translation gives CASSQEMRVWQGNIQYF.

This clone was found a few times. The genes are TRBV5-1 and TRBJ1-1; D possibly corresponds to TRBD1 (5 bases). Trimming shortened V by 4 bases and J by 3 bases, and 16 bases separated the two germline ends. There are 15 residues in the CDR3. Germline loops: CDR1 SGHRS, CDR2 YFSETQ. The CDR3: CASSPGRGMDTEAFF. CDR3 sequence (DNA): TGCGCCAGCAGCCCAGGCCGGGGGATGGACACTGAAGCTTTCTTT. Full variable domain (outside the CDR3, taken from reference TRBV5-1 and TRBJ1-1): KAGVTQTPRYLIKTRGQQVTLSCSPISGHRSVSWYQQTPGQGLQFLFEYFSETQRNKGNFPGRFSGRQFSNSRSEMNVSTLELGDSALYLCASSPGRGMDTEAFFGQGTRLTVV.

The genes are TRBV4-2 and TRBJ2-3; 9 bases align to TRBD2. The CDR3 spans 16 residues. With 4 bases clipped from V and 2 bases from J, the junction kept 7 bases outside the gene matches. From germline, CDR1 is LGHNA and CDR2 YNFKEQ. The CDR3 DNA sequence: TGTGCCAGCAGCCCTGCTCTAGCGGGGAACACAGATACGCAGTATTTT. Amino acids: CASSPALAGNTDTQYF.

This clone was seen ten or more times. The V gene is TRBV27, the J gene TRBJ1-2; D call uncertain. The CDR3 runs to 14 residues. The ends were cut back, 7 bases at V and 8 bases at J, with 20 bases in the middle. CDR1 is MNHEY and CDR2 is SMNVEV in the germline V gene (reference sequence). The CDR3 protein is CASITRLPEVGYTF. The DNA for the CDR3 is TGTGCCAGCATTACTCGACTCCCGGAAGTGGGCTACACCTTC.

Here the CDR3 reads CAWSVGHGDQPQHF. The DNA for the CDR3 is TGTGCCTGGAGTGTTGGTCACGGTGATCAGCCCCAGCATTTT. The chain links TRBV30 to TRBJ1-5; D is uncertain. V dropped 0 bases and J dropped 5 bases, with 11 bases sitting between them. The CDR3 spans 14 residues. The germline V gene encodes CDR1 GTSNPN and CDR2 SVGIG (reference sequence).

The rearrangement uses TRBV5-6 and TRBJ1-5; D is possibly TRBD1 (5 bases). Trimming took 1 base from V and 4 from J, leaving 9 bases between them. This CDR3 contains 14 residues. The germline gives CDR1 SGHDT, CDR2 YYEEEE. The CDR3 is CASSLSEGNQPQHF. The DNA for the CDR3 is TGTGCCAGCAGCTTGTCGGAGGGGAATCAGCCCCAGCATTTT.

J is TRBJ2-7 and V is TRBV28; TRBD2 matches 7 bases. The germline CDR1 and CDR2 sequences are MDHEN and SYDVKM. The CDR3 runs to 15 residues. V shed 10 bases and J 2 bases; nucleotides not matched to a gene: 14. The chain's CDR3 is CATLGRAGVAYEQYF. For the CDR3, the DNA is TGTGCCACCTTAGGGAGGGCGGGAGTCGCCTACGAGCAGTACTTC.

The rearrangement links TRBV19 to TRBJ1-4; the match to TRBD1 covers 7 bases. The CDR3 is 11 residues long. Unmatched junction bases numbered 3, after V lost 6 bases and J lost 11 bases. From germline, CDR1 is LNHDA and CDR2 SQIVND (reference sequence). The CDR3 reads CASSAGGKLFF. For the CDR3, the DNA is TGTGCCAGTAGCGCAGGGGGGAAACTGTTTTTT.

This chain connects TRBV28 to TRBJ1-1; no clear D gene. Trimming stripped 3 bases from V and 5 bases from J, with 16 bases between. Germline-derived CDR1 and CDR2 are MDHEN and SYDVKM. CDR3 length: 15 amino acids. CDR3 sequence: CASSLGGEGQTEAFF. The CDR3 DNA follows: TGTGCCAGCAGTTTGGGAGGAGAAGGGCAGACTGAAGCTTTCTTT.

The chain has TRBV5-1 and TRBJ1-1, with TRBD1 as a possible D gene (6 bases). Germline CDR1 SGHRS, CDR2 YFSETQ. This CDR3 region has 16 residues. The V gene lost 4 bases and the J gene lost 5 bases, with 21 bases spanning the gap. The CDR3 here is CASSPLLAGEETEAFF. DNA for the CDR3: TGCGCCAGCAGCCCTCTACTGGCAGGGGAAGAGACTGAAGCTTTCTTT.

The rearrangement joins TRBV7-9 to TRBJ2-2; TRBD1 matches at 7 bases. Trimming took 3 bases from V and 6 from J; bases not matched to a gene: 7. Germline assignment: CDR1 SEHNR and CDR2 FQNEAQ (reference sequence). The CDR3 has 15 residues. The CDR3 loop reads CASSLTGFSAGELFF. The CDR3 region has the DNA TGTGCCAGCAGCTTGACAGGGTTTAGCGCCGGGGAGCTGTTTTTT.

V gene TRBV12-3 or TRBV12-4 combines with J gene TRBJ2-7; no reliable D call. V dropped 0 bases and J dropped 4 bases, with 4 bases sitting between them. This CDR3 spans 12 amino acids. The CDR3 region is CASSLALYEQYF. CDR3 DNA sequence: TGTGCCAGCAGTTTAGCGCTATACGAGCAGTACTTC.